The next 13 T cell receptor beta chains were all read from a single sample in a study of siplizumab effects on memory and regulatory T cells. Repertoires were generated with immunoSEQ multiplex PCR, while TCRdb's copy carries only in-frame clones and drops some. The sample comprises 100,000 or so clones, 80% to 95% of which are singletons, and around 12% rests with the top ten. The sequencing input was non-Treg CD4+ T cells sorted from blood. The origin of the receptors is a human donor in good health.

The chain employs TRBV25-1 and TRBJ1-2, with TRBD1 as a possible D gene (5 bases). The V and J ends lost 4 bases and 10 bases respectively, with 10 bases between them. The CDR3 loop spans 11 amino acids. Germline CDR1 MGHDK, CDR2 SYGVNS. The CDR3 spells CASSGGSLYTF. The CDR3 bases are TGTGCCAGCAGTGGGGGCAGCCTCTACACCTTC.

The CDR3 sequence is CASRQGGANGYTF. The CDR3 DNA sequence: TGTGCCAGCAGACAGGGGGGCGCAAATGGCTACACCTTC. V usage is TRBV6-5 and J usage is TRBJ1-2, with 8 bases fitting TRBD1. CDR1 MNHEY and CDR2 SVGAGI come from the germline V gene. J was trimmed by 6 bases and V by 6 bases; bases with no gene match: 6. The CDR3 consists of 13 residues.

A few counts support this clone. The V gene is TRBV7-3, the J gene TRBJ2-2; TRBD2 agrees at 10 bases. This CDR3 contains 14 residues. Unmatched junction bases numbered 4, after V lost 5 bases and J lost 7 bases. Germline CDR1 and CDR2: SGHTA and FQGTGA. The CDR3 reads CASSLAGANGELFF. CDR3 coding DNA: TGTGCCAGCAGCCTAGCGGGAGCAAACGGGGAGCTGTTTTTT.

The CDR3 region is CSVEAAPGLVSYTQYF. The CDR3 nucleotides read TGCAGCGTTGAGGCGGCGCCGGGACTAGTTAGCTATACGCAGTATTTT. V is TRBV29-1 and J is TRBJ2-3, with 8 bases lining up with TRBD2. After removal of 3 bases from V and 7 bases from J, the junction contained 15 bases not matched to a gene. The CDR3 covers 16 residues. Looked up from germline, CDR1 is SQVTM and CDR2 is ANQGSEA.

CDR3 nucleotides: TGTGCCAGCACGCTAGACAGGGGCGGCGAGCAGTACTTC. It translates to CASTLDRGGEQYF. The chain combines TRBV28 with TRBJ2-7; TRBD1 matches at 8 bases. Germline V lookup: CDR1 MDHEN, CDR2 SYDVKM. J was trimmed by 6 bases and V by 7 bases; bases with no gene match: 8. The CDR3 totals 13 residues.

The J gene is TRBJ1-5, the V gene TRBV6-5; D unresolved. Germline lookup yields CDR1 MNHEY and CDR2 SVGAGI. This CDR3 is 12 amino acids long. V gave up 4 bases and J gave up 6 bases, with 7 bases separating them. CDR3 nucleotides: TGTGCCAGCAGTTCCAGTCTTCAGCCCCAGCATTTT. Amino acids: CASSSSLQPQHF.

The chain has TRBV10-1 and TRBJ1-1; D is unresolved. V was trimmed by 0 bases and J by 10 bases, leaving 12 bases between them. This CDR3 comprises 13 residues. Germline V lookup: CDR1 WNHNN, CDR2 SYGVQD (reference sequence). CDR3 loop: CASSESALESAFF. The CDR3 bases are TGCGCCAGCAGTGAGTCGGCCCTCGAATCAGCTTTCTTT.

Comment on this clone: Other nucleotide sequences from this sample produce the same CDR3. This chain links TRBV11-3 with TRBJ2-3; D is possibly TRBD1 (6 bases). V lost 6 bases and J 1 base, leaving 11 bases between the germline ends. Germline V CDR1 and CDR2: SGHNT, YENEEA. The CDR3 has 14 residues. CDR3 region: CASSSRGGTDTQYF. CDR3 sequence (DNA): TGTGCCAGCAGTTCCAGGGGTGGCACAGATACGCAGTATTTT.

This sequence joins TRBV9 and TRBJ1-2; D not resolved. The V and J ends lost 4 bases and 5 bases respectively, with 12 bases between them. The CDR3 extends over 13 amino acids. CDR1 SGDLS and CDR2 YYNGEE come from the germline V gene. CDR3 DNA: TGTGCCAGCAGCCCTAATGGGGAATATGGCTACACCTTC. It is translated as CASSPNGEYGYTF.

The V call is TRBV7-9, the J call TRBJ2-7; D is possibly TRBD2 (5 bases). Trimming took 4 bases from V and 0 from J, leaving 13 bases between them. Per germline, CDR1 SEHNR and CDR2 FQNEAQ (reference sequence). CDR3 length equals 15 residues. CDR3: CASSSLRGSSYEQYF. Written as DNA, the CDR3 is TGTGCCAGCAGCTCCCTCAGAGGGAGCTCCTACGAGCAGTACTTC.

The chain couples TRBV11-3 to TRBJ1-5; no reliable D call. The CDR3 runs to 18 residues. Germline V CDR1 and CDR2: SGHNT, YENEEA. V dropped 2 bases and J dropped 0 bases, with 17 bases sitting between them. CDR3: CASSLTERIEISNQPQHF. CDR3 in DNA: TGTGCCAGCAGCTTAACTGAGAGAATAGAGATTAGCAATCAGCCCCAGCATTTT.

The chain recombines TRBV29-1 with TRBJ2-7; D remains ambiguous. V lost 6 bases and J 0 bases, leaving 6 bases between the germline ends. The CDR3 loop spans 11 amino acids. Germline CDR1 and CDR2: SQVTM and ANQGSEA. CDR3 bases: TGCAGCGTAGAGGCCTCCTACGAGCAGTACTTC. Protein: CSVEASYEQYF.

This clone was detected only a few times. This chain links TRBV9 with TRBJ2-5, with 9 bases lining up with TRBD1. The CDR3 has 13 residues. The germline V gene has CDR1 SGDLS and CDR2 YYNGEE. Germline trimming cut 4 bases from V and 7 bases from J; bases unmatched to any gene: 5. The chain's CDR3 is CASSQQGAGTQYF. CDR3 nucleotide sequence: TGTGCCAGCAGCCAACAGGGGGCTGGGACCCAGTACTTC.